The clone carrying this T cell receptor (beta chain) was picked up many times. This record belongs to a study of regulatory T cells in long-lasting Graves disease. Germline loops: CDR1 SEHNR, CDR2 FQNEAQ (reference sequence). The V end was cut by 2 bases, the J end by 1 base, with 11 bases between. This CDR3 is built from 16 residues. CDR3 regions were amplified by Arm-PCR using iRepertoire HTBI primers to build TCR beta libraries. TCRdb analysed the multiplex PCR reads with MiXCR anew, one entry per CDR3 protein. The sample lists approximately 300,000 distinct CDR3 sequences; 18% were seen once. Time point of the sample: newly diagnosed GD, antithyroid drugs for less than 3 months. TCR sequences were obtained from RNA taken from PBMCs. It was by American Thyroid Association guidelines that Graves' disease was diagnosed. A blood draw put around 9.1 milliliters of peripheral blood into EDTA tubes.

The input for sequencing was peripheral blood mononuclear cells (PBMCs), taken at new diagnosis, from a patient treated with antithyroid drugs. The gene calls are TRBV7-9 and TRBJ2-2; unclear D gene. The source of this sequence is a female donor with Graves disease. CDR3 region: CASSLRVAVNTGELFF. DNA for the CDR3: TGTGCCAGCAGCTTAAGGGTTGCAGTGAACACCGGGGAGCTGTTTTTT. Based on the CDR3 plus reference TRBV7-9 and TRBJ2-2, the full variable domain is DTGVSQNPRHKITKRGQNVTFRCDPISEHNRLYWYRQTLGQGPEFLTYFQNEAQLEKSRLLSDRFSAERPKGSFSTLEIQRTEQGDSAMYLCASSLRVAVNTGELFFGEGSRLTVL.